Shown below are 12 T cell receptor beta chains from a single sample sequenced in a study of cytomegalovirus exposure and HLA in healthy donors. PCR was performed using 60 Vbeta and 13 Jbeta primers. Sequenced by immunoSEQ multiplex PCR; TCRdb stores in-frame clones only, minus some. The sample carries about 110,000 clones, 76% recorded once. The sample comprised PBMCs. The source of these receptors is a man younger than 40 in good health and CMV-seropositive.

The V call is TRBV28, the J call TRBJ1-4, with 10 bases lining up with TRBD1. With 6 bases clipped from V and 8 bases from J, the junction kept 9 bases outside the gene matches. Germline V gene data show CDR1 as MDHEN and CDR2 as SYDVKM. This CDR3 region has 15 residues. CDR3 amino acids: CASSSRQGAREKLFF. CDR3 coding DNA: TGTGCCAGCAGCTCACGACAGGGGGCGCGCGAAAAACTGTTTTTT.

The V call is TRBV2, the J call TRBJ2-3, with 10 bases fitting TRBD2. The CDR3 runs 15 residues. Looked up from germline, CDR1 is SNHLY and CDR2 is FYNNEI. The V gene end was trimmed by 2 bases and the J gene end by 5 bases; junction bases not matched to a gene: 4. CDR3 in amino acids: CASSETSGVGDTQYF. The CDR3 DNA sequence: TGTGCCAGCAGTGAAACTAGCGGGGTGGGAGATACGCAGTATTTT.

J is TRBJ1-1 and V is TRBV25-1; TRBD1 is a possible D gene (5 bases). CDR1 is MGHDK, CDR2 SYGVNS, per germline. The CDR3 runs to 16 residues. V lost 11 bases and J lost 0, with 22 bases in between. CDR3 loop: CAGHPIQAFMNTEAFF. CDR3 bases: TGTGCCGGCCACCCGATACAGGCTTTTATGAACACTGAAGCTTTCTTT. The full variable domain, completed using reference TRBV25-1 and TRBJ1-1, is EADIYQTPRYLVIGTGKKITLECSQTMGHDKMYWYQQDPGMELHLIHYSYGVNSTEKGDLSSESTVSRIRTEHFPLTLESARPSHTSQYLCAGHPIQAFMNTEAFFGQGTRLTVV.

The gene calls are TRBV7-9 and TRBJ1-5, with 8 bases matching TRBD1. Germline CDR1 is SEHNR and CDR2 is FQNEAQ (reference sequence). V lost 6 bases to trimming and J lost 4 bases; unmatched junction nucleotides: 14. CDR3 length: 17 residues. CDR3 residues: CASSAGTGLRLNQPQHF. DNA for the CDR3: TGTGCCAGCAGTGCGGGGACAGGCCTTCGATTAAATCAGCCCCAGCATTTT.

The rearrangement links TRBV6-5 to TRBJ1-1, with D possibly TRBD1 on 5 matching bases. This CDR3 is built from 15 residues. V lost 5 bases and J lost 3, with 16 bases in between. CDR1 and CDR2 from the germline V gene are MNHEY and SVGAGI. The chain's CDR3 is CASSIQENLHTEAFF. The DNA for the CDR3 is TGTGCCAGCAGTATACAGGAGAACCTACACACTGAAGCTTTCTTT.

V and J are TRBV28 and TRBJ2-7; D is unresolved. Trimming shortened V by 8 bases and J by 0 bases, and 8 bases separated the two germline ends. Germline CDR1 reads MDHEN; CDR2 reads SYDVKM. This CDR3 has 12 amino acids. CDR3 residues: CASARSSYEQYF. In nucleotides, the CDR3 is TGTGCCAGCGCCCGCAGCTCCTACGAGCAGTACTTC.

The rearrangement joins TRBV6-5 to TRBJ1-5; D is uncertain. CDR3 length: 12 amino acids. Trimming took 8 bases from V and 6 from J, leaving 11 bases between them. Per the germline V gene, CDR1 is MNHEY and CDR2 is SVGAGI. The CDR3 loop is CASGPGSQPQHF. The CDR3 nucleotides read TGTGCCAGCGGCCCGGGGAGTCAGCCCCAGCATTTT.

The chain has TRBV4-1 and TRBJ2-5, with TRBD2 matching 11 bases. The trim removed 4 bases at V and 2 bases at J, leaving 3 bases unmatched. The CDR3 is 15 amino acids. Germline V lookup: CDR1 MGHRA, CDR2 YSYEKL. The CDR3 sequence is CASSPGLAGQETQYF. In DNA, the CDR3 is TGCGCCAGCAGCCCTGGACTAGCGGGTCAAGAGACCCAGTACTTC.

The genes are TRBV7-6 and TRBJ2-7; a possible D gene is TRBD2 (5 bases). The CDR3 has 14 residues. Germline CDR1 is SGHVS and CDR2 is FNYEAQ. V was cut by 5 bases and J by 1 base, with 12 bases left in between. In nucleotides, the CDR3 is TGTGCCAGCAGCCCCGAGGGATTTTCCTACGAGCAGTACTTC. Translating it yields CASSPEGFSYEQYF.

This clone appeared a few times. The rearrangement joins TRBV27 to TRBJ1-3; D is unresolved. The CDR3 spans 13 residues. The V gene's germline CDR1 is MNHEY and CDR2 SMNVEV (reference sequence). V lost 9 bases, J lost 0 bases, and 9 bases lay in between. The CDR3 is CASSPYSGNTIYF. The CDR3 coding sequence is TGTGCCAGTTCTCCTTACTCTGGAAACACCATATATTTT.

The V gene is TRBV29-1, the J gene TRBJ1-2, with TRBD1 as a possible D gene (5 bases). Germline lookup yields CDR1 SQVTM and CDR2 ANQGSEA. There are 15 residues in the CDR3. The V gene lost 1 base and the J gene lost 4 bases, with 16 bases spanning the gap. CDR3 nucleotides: TGCAGCGTTGAAGGTGGGGAGTGGAGGGGCTATGGCTACACCTTC. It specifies CSVEGGEWRGYGYTF. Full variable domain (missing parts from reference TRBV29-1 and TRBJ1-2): SAVISQKPSRDICQRGTSLTIQCQVDSQVTMMFWYRQQPGQSLTLIATANQGSEATYESGFVIDKFPISRPNLTFSTLTVSNMSPEDSSIYLCSVEGGEWRGYGYTFGSGTRLTVV.

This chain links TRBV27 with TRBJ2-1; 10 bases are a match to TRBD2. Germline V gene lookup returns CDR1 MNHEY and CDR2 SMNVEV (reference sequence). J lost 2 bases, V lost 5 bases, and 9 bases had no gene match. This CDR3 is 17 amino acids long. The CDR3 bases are TGTGCCAGCAGTAAACGTAGGACTAGCGGCCCCTACAATGAGCAGTTCTTC. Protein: CASSKRRTSGPYNEQFF.